The clone carrying this T cell receptor beta chain was seen ten or more times. The antigen is not known. The CDR3 runs to 13 residues. Germline V gene data show CDR1 as LGHDT and CDR2 as YNNKEL (reference sequence). The V end lost 4 bases, the J end lost 5 bases, and 11 bases lay between the germline ends. These data are taken from a study of regulatory T cells in long-lasting Graves disease. Background on the study: Antithyroid drugs had been taken by newly diagnosed Graves' patients for under 3 months.

Both iRepertoire HTBI primers and Arm-PCR of CDR3 regions were used to build the TCR beta libraries. One entry per CDR3 protein, called by TCRdb with MiXCR from the multiplex PCR reads. Found here are roughly 420,000 distinct CDR3 sequences, about 16% of them singletons; the top ten hold approximately 21%. As for time point: newly diagnosed GD, antithyroid drugs for less than 3 months. From PBMCs, RNA was extracted and then used to make the TCR library. Diagnosis followed American Thyroid Association guidelines for Graves' disease. Findings and caveats of the study: The study found persistent patients shared more public clonotypes (over 2,500) than new patients (around 870). Gene preferences differed: TRBV28, TRBJ1-2, TRBJ2-5 in persistent cases.

The source was peripheral blood mononuclear cells (PBMCs), collected at new diagnosis, from a patient treated with antithyroid drugs. The V gene is TRBV3-1, the J gene TRBJ1-1; D is unresolved. The receptor was isolated from a female donor with Graves disease. The CDR3 DNA reads TGTGCCAGCAGCCGGAAGGGAGGGACTGAAGCTTTCTTT. This translates into CASSRKGGTEAFF.